One sample yielded the 24 T cell receptor beta chains listed below, sequenced in a study of shared clonotypes between healthy human individuals. The table came from immunoSEQ multiplex PCR; TCRdb's copy has only in-frame clones and leaves some out. The sample has about 580,000 clones; 95% to 98% are singletons. Naivety among CD8 cells was defined by CD45RO negativity and positive CCR7 selection, thereby excluding terminally differentiated effector memory CD45RA+ cells. Material for sequencing was naive CD8+ T cells sorted from blood. The receptors stem from a young man in good health.

In DNA, the CDR3 is TGTGCCAGCAGCCAAGATAGGGACAGGGGTACCGGCTACACCTTC. Translating gives CASSQDRDRGTGYTF. The chain joins TRBV14 to TRBJ1-2, with 10 bases matching TRBD1. The CDR3 is 15 residues long. Germline CDR1 and CDR2: SGHDN and FVKESK. The J segment lost 8 bases and the V segment lost 0 bases, leaving 6 bases of the junction unmatched.

The chain has TRBV19 and TRBJ2-3; D ambiguous. Germline V gene lookup returns CDR1 LNHDA and CDR2 SQIVND (reference sequence). Trimming took off 3 bases at V and 4 bases at J, with 11 bases between the two ends. The CDR3 loop spans 14 amino acids. The CDR3 loop is CASSMPGEPDTQYF. The CDR3 bases are TGTGCCAGTAGTATGCCTGGGGAACCAGATACGCAGTATTTT. Full variable domain (rest looked up from reference TRBV19 and TRBJ2-3): DGGITQSPKYLFRKEGQNVTLSCEQNLNHDAMYWYRQDPGQGLRLIYYSQIVNDFQKGDIAEGYSVSREKKESFPLTVTSAQKNPTAFYLCASSMPGEPDTQYFGPGTRLTVL.

In its sample, this clone was seen once. The chain has TRBV28 and TRBJ2-7, with a possible D match to TRBD1 (5 bases). CDR1 MDHEN and CDR2 SYDVKM come from the germline V gene. This CDR3 region has 14 residues. Between the trimmed V and J ends, which lost 5 bases and 0 bases, there was a span of 11 bases. CDR3 in amino acids: CASSLDRYSYEQYF. The CDR3 nucleotides are TGTGCCAGCAGTCTCGACAGATACTCCTACGAGCAGTACTTC.

CDR3 sequence (DNA): TGCGCCAGCACCGAGCCACTAGACTCCTACGAGCAGTACTTC. The encoded protein is CASTEPLDSYEQYF. The chain is built from TRBV10-2 and TRBJ2-7; D possibly corresponds to TRBD2 (5 bases). There are 14 residues in the CDR3. The germline V gene has CDR1 WSHSY and CDR2 SAAADI. Trimming took 7 bases from V and 0 from J, leaving 13 bases between them.

The chain carries TRBV25-1 and TRBJ1-5, with a tentative D call TRBD1 (5 bases). Deletions cut 4 bases from V and 5 bases from J, with 12 bases between. Germline V gene lookup returns CDR1 MGHDK and CDR2 SYGVNS. This CDR3 region has 14 residues. Here the CDR3 reads CASSGRQFHQPQHF. For the CDR3, the DNA is TGTGCCAGCAGTGGGAGACAGTTTCATCAGCCCCAGCATTTT.

The V call is TRBV11-3, the J call TRBJ2-3; tentative D call: TRBD2 (5 bases). The CDR3 length is 13 residues. Germline V gene sequence: CDR1 SGHNT, CDR2 YENEEA. V dropped 5 bases and J dropped 2 bases, with 8 bases sitting between them. In nucleotides, the CDR3 is TGTGCCAGCAGCCCCCGGGACACAGATACGCAGTATTTT. Translated: CASSPRDTDTQYF.

This clone appeared once. J is TRBJ1-1 and V is TRBV4-3; D gene ambiguous. Germline CDR1 and CDR2: LGHNA and YSLEER. Deletions cut 6 bases from V and 0 bases from J, with 11 bases between. There are 14 residues in the CDR3. The CDR3 is CASRENQLNTEAFF. In nucleotides, the CDR3 is TGCGCCAGCAGGGAGAACCAGCTGAACACTGAAGCTTTCTTT.

The gene calls are TRBV14 and TRBJ2-7; no clear D gene. Trimming left V 0 bases short and J 0 bases short, with 12 bases between. CDR1 is SGHDN and CDR2 is FVKESK in the germline V gene. The CDR3 sequence is 16 residues long. CDR3 coding DNA: TGTGCCAGCAGCCAAGAGCTGGCGCGGAGCTCCTACGAGCAGTACTTC. This gives the protein CASSQELARSSYEQYF.

The genes are TRBV5-5 and TRBJ1-1, with D hard to call. Trimming shortened V by 2 bases and J by 3 bases, and 8 bases separated the two germline ends. The CDR3 length is 13 residues. CDR1 and CDR2 from the germline V gene are SGHKS and YYEKEE (reference sequence). CDR3 residues: CASSLRVHTEAFF. The CDR3 DNA sequence: TGTGCCAGCAGCTTACGGGTTCACACTGAAGCTTTCTTT.

The chain joins TRBV7-7 to TRBJ1-5, with 9 bases matching TRBD1. After removal of 5 bases from V and 4 bases from J, the junction contained 6 bases not matched to a gene. The CDR3 is 15 residues long. Germline CDR1 reads SSHAT; CDR2 reads FNYEAQ (reference sequence). The CDR3: CASSRPGTGNQPQHF. In DNA form, the CDR3 reads TGTGCCAGCAGCCGTCCCGGGACAGGGAATCAGCCCCAGCATTTT. Full variable domain (rest looked up from reference TRBV7-7 and TRBJ1-5): GAGVSQSPRYKVTKRGQDVTLRCDPISSHATLYWYQQALGQGPEFLTYFNYEAQPDKSGLPSDRFSAERPEGSISTLTIQRTEQRDSAMYRCASSRPGTGNQPQHFGDGTRLSIL.

The CDR3, as DNA: TGTGCCAGCAGCAAAGATCCAGGGGAGGTCAGCGGGGAGCTCTTTTTT. Its translation is CASSKDPGEVSGELFF. V is TRBV21-1 and J is TRBJ2-2; the D call TRBD2 from the table was never checked on the DNA. TRBV21-1 is described as a pseudogene. This CDR3 is built from 16 residues.

V gene TRBV7-9 combines with J gene TRBJ2-5; D unresolved. The CDR3 spans 14 residues. Germline assignment: CDR1 SEHNR and CDR2 FQNEAQ (reference sequence). Trimming cost V 1 base and J 0 bases, with 6 bases left between them. The chain's CDR3 is CASSLVSYQETQYF. The CDR3 nucleotides read TGTGCCAGCAGCTTAGTCAGTTACCAAGAGACCCAGTACTTC.

The genes are TRBV9 and TRBJ2-3; the match to TRBD2 covers 7 bases. Germline values: CDR1 SGDLS, CDR2 YYNGEE. The CDR3 spans 18 residues. V lost 0 bases, J lost 1 base, and 11 bases stayed unmatched. The CDR3 sequence: CASSVDIGGGSGTDTQYF. As DNA, the CDR3 is TGTGCCAGCAGCGTAGATATCGGCGGGGGATCGGGCACAGATACGCAGTATTTT.

This clone has a handful of counts. This chain links TRBV4-1 with TRBJ1-5, with D hard to call. Per the germline V gene, CDR1 is MGHRA and CDR2 is YSYEKL. Trimming shortened V by 0 bases and J by 6 bases, and 9 bases separated the two germline ends. The CDR3 has 14 residues. CDR3 residues: CASSQDSPGQPQHF. The CDR3 DNA reads TGCGCCAGCAGCCAAGATAGTCCAGGTCAGCCCCAGCATTTT.

The rearrangement uses TRBV4-1 and TRBJ1-1; perhaps TRBD1 as D (6 bases). CDR3 size: 14 residues. Looked up from germline, CDR1 is MGHRA and CDR2 is YSYEKL. V shed 2 bases and J shed 3 bases, with 10 bases lying between them. The CDR3 sequence is CASSQTGRYTEAFF. CDR3 nucleotides: TGCGCCAGCAGCCAAACAGGGAGGTACACTGAAGCTTTCTTT.

The chain links TRBV7-9 to TRBJ2-7; D gene uncertain. Germline V gene lookup returns CDR1 SEHNR and CDR2 FQNEAQ (reference sequence). V was cut by 1 base and J by 2 bases, with 12 bases left in between. The CDR3 is made up of 15 amino acids. CDR3 sequence: CASSLVPSPTYEQYF. The CDR3 nucleotides read TGTGCCAGCAGCTTAGTTCCCTCGCCGACCTACGAGCAGTACTTC. Full variable domain (missing parts from reference TRBV7-9 and TRBJ2-7): DTGVSQNPRHKITKRGQNVTFRCDPISEHNRLYWYRQTLGQGPEFLTYFQNEAQLEKSRLLSDRFSAERPKGSFSTLEIQRTEQGDSAMYLCASSLVPSPTYEQYFGPGTRLTVT.

This rearrangement joins TRBV28 to TRBJ2-3; 8 bases are a match to TRBD1. The CDR3 extends over 18 amino acids. The V gene end was trimmed by 5 bases and the J gene end by 1 base; junction bases not matched to a gene: 14. CDR1 MDHEN and CDR2 SYDVKM come from the germline V gene. CDR3 bases: TGTGCCAGCAGTGGGGGGACAGGACGATATTGGGGCACAGATACGCAGTATTTT. Residues: CASSGGTGRYWGTDTQYF. Drawing the rest from reference TRBV28 and TRBJ2-3, the complete variable domain is DVKVTQSSRYLVKRTGEKVFLECVQDMDHENMFWYRQDPGLGLRLIYFSYDVKMKEKGDIPEGYSVSREKKERFSLILESASTNQTSMYLCASSGGTGRYWGTDTQYFGPGTRLTVL.

V is TRBV2 and J is TRBJ2-7; D ambiguous. Trimming removed 3 bases at V and 4 bases at J, with 7 bases between. CDR3 length: 12 amino acids. Germline V CDR1 and CDR2: SNHLY, FYNNEI. The CDR3 loop is CASSEVDYEQYF. CDR3 sequence (DNA): TGTGCCAGCAGTGAGGTGGATTACGAGCAGTACTTC.

The chain combines TRBV13 with TRBJ2-5, with 8 nucleotides matching TRBD1. Germline trimming cut 5 bases from V and 5 bases from J; bases unmatched to any gene: 7. CDR3 length: 14 amino acids. CDR1 and CDR2 from the germline V gene are PRHDT and FYEKMQ (reference sequence). The CDR3 DNA is TGTGCCAGCAGCCAACGACAGGGGCGGGAGACCCAGTACTTC. Protein: CASSQRQGRETQYF.

The chain has TRBV28 and TRBJ1-4; 7 bases are shared with TRBD1. The germline V gene encodes CDR1 MDHEN and CDR2 SYDVKM. This CDR3 is built from 15 residues. Trimming took 6 bases from V and 5 from J; bases not matched to a gene: 9. CDR3 DNA: TGTGCCAGCAGCCGGAAAGGGGGCCGAAATGAAAAACTGTTTTTT. Its translation: CASSRKGGRNEKLFF.

Worth noting for this clone: Compared with germline, one end of the junction differs, possibly owing to a read error. The CDR3: CASSLVLSTGELFF. The CDR3 DNA reads as TGTGCTAGCAGCTTAGTCCTCTCCACCGGGGAGCTGTTTTTT. This chain uses TRBV7-7 with TRBJ2-2; the D is unclear. This CDR3 contains 14 residues. CDR1 SSHAT and CDR2 FNYEAQ come from the germline V gene (reference sequence).

V and J are TRBV27 and TRBJ2-7; D gene unclear. The CDR3 is 13 residues long. Between the trimmed V and J ends, which lost 2 bases and 4 bases, there was a span of 9 bases. The germline CDR1 and CDR2 sequences are MNHEY and SMNVEV (reference sequence). CDR3 residues: CASSLTPSYEQYF. CDR3 sequence (DNA): TGTGCCAGCAGTTTAACTCCCTCTTACGAGCAGTACTTC.

V and J are TRBV7-9 and TRBJ2-1, with D unresolved. The CDR3 is 15 residues long. Trimming removed 4 bases from V and 0 bases from J, with 10 bases in between. Germline V lookup: CDR1 SEHNR, CDR2 FQNEAQ (reference sequence). CDR3 protein: CASSSRLGSYNEQFF. DNA of the CDR3: TGTGCCAGCAGCTCCCGGTTGGGCTCCTACAATGAGCAGTTCTTC.

The chain couples TRBV27 to TRBJ1-2, with TRBD1 as a possible D gene (6 bases). The CDR3 runs to 14 residues. Looked up from germline, CDR1 is MNHEY and CDR2 is SMNVEV (reference sequence). Trimming left V 5 bases short and J 7 bases short, with 17 bases between. The CDR3 coding sequence is TGTGCCAGCAGTCCAGGGGAGGGTTGGTTTGGCTACACCTTC. Translation: CASSPGEGWFGYTF.